The 9 T cell receptor beta chains below were found in one sample sequenced in a study of cytomegalovirus exposure and HLA in healthy donors. 13 Jbeta primers and 60 Vbeta primers were used for the PCR. The repertoire was sequenced with immunoSEQ multiplex PCR; TCRdb's copy has only in-frame clones and lacks some. The sample lists fewer than 250,000 clones; about 87% were seen once. The sample taken for sequencing was PBMCs. Receptor source: a woman younger than 35 in good health and CMV-seronegative.

The chain employs TRBV5-4 and TRBJ1-1, with D perhaps matching TRBD1 (6 bases). Trimming pared 4 bases from V and 10 bases from J, leaving 17 bases between. CDR1 SGHNT and CDR2 YYREEE come from the germline V gene (reference sequence). This CDR3 region has 13 residues. The CDR3 spells CASSGSAGEAAFF. CDR3 nucleotide sequence: TGTGCCAGCAGCGGGTCTGCAGGGGAAGCAGCTTTCTTT.

This chain uses TRBV5-4 with TRBJ1-1; 7 nucleotides line up with TRBD1. Germline loops: CDR1 SGHNT, CDR2 YYREEE (reference sequence). The CDR3 has 15 amino acids. Losses at the gene ends were 2 bases for V and 3 bases for J; bases not matched to a gene: 7. The DNA of the CDR3 is TGTGCCAGCAGCTTTGAGGGGGCTGTGTACACTGAAGCTTTCTTT. It specifies CASSFEGAVYTEAFF.

This sequence joins TRBV4-1 and TRBJ2-2; TRBD2 matches at 8 bases. This CDR3 has 14 amino acids. The junction had 3 bases not matched to a gene; V was cut back by 4 bases and J by 5 bases. The germline V gene encodes CDR1 MGHRA and CDR2 YSYEKL. CDR3 residues: CASSRRGGTGELFF. DNA of the CDR3: TGCGCCAGCAGCCGGCGCGGGGGGACCGGGGAGCTGTTTTTT.

This chain links TRBV7-6 with TRBJ2-1, with 14 bases lining up with TRBD2. Losses at the gene ends were 5 bases for V and 8 bases for J; bases not matched to a gene: 11. Germline-derived CDR1 and CDR2 are SGHVS and FNYEAQ. This CDR3 region has 17 residues. CDR3 sequence reads: CASSEGLAGGIGYEQFF. CDR3 nucleotide sequence: TGTGCCAGCAGCGAAGGACTAGCGGGGGGAATCGGCTATGAGCAGTTCTTC.

The chain links TRBV6-5 to TRBJ1-1; the match to TRBD1 covers 9 bases. The V gene end was trimmed by 4 bases and the J gene end by 1 base; junction bases not matched to a gene: 4. CDR3 size: 15 residues. CDR1 and CDR2 from the germline V gene are MNHEY and SVGAGI. In DNA, the CDR3 is TGTGCCAGCAGTTCCCTGACAGGGGGGAACACTGAAGCTTTCTTT. It encodes CASSSLTGGNTEAFF.

On this clone: One end of the junction does not line up with germline, which may come from a read error. J is TRBJ2-7 and V is TRBV7-9, with 10 bases matching TRBD1. Germline V gene sequence: CDR1 SEHNR, CDR2 FQNEAQ (reference sequence). The CDR3 is 16 residues long. The CDR3 coding sequence is TGTTCCAGCAGCTCCACTACCGGGACAGGGGTTAGTCGGCAGTACTTC. Amino acid sequence: CSSSSTTGTGVSRQYF.

This clone was observed once. This chain links TRBV19 with TRBJ1-5, with 8 bases identical to TRBD1. The CDR3 runs to 13 residues. V shed 9 bases and J 7 bases; nucleotides not matched to a gene: 8. CDR1 is LNHDA, CDR2 SQIVND, per germline (reference sequence). In DNA, the CDR3 is TGTGCCAGCAAGGACAGGGTGGAGCAGCCCCAGCATTTT. It is translated as CASKDRVEQPQHF.

The CDR3 sequence is CASSPAGDHYGYTF. The CDR3 DNA reads TGCGCCAGCAGCCCTGCGGGCGACCACTATGGCTACACCTTC. This chain connects TRBV23-1 to TRBJ1-2; D gene unclear. TRBV23-1 qualifies as an ORF whose function is uncertain. This CDR3 is 14 amino acids long. V was clipped by 6 bases and J by 3 bases, with 14 bases between them.

The chain links TRBV2 to TRBJ2-1; the match to TRBD1 covers 9 bases. With 10 bases clipped from V and 10 bases from J, the junction kept 5 bases outside the gene matches. This CDR3 has 11 residues. Germline V gene lookup returns CDR1 SNHLY and CDR2 FYNNEI. The CDR3 is CAILDRGEQFF. CDR3 nucleotides: TGTGCCATCTTAGACAGGGGGGAGCAGTTCTTC. The full variable domain, with the rest looked up from reference TRBV2 and TRBJ2-1, is EPEVTQTPSHQVTQMGQEVILRCVPISNHLYFYWYRQILGQKVEFLVSFYNNEISEKSEIFDDQFSVERPDGSNFTLKIRSTKLEDSAMYFCAILDRGEQFFGPGTRLTVL.